This TCR beta chain was sequenced for a study of blood T cells in healthy people across ages. Comment on this clonotype: The junction shows a germline mismatch at one end, possibly a read error.

This CDR3 is 15 amino acids long. In germline, CDR1 is ENHRY, CDR2 SYGVKD. A sample-barcoded 5' primer and a J-beta primer mix were used in a second PCR of about 6 to 11 cycles. TCRdb re-called the 5' RACE reads with MiXCR, one entry per CDR3 protein. The repertoire holds about 800,000 distinct CDR3 sequences, with roughly 25% as singletons. These data also featured in a second study, about T cells of mothers and their children.

The sequence was collected from a boy aged 5-17 years in good health. Source material: blood. The chain recombines TRBV10-3 with TRBJ1-3; D uncertain. CDR3 protein: CATSESSGSGIPIYF. The CDR3 nucleotides are TGTGCCACCAGTGAGTCGTCTGGCTCGGGGATCCCCATATATTTT.